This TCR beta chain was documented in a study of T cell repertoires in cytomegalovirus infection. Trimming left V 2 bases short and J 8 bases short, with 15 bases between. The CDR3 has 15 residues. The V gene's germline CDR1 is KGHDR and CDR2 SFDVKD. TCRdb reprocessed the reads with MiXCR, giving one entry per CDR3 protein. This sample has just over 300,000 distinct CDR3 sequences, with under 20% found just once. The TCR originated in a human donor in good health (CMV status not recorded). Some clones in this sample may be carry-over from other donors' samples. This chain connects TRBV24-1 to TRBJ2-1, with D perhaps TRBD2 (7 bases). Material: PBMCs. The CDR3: CATSDWRGPGDEQFF. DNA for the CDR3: TGTGCCACCAGTGATTGGCGGGGGCCGGGTGATGAGCAGTTCTTC.